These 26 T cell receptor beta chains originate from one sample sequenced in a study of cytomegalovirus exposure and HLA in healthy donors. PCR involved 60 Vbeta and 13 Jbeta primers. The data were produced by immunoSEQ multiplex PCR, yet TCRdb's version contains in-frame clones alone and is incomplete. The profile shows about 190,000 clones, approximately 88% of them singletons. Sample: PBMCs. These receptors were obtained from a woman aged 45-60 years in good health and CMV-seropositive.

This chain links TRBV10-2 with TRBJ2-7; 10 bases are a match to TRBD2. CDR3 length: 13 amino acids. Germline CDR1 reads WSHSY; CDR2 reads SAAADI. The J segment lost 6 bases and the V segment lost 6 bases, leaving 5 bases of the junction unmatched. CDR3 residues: CASSSGLATEQYF. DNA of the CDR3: TGCGCCAGCAGCTCGGGACTAGCGACCGAGCAGTACTTC.

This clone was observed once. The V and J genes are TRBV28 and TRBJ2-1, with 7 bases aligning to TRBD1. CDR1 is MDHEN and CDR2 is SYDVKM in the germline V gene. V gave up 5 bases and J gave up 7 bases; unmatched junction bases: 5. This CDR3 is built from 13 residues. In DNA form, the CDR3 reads TGTGCCAGCAGTCCACGACAGGGTAATGAGCAGTTCTTC. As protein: CASSPRQGNEQFF.

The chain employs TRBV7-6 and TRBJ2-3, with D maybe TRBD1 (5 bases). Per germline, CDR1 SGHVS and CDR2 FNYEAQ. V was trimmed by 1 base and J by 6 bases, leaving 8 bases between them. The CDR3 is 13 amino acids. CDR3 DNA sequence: TGTGCCAGCAGCTTAGTGCCAGGGGATACGCAGTATTTT. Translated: CASSLVPGDTQYF.

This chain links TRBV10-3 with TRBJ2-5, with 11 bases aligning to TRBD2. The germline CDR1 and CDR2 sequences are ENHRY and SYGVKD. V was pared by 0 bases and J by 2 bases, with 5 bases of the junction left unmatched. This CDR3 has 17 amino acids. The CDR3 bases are TGTGCCATCAGTGAGTCGCCCACTAGCGGGGGACAAGAGACCCAGTACTTC. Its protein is CAISESPTSGGQETQYF.

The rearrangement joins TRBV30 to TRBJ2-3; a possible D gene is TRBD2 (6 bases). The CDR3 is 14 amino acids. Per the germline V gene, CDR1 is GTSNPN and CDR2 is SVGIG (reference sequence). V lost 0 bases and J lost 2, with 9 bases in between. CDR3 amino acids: CAWSVGGITDTQYF. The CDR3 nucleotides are TGTGCCTGGAGTGTTGGGGGGATCACAGATACGCAGTATTTT. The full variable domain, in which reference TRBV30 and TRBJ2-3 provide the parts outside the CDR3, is SQTIHQWPATLVQPVGSPLSLECTVEGTSNPNLYWYRQAAGRGLQLLFYSVGIGQISSEVPQNLSASRPQDRQFILSSKKLLLSDSGFYLCAWSVGGITDTQYFGPGTRLTVL.

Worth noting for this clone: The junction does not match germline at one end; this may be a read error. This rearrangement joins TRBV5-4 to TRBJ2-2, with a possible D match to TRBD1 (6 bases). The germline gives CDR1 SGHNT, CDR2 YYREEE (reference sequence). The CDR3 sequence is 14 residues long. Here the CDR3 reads CASSGTLNTEELFF. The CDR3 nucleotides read TGTGCCAGCAGCGGGACACTAAACACCGAGGAGCTGTTTTTT.

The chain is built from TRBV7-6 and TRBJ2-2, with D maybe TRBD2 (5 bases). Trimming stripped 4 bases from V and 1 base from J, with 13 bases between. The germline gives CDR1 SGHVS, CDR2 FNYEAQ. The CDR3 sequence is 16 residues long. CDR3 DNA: TGTGCCAGCAGCTCACTTATAGGGAGGAACACCGGGGAGCTGTTTTTT. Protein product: CASSSLIGRNTGELFF.

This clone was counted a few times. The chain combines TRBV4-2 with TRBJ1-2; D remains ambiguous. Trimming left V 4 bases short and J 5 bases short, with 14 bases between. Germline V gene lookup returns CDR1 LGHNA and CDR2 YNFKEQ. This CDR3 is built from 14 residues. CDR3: CASSPGEGKYGYTF. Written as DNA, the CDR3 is TGTGCCAGCAGCCCCGGGGAAGGCAAGTATGGCTACACCTTC.

The CDR3, as DNA: TGCGCCAGCAGCCAAGAACAGAACTATGGCTACACCTTC. It yields the protein CASSQEQNYGYTF. The rearrangement links TRBV4-1 to TRBJ1-2; D gene unclear. The CDR3 covers 13 residues. Trimming stripped 0 bases from V and 2 bases from J, with 4 bases between. Germline V gene lookup returns CDR1 MGHRA and CDR2 YSYEKL.

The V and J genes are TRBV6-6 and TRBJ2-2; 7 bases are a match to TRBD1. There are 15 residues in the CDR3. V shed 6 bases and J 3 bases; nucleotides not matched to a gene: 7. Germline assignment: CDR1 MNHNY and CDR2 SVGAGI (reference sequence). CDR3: CASRTSGTDTGELFF. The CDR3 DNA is TGTGCCAGCAGAACTTCCGGGACAGACACCGGGGAGCTGTTTTTT.

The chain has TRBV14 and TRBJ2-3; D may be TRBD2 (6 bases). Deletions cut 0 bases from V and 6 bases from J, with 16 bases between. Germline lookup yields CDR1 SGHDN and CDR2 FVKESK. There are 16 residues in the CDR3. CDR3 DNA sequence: TGTGCCAGCAGCCAAGATCGGGGGACTCTGTCGGATACGCAGTATTTT. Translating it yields CASSQDRGTLSDTQYF.

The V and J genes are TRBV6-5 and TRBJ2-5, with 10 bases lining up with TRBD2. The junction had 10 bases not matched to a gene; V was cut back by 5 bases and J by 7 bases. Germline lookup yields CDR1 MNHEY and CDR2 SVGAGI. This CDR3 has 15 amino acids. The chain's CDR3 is CASSLAGEGLMTQYF. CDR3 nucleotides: TGTGCCAGCAGTCTAGCGGGGGAGGGGTTAATGACCCAGTACTTC.

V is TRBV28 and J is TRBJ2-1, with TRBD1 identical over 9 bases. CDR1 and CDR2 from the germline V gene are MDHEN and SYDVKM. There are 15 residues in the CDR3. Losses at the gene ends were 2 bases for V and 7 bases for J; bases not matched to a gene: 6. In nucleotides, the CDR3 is TGTGCCAGCAGTTTAGGGGGACAGGGTAAAAATGAGCAGTTCTTC. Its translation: CASSLGGQGKNEQFF.

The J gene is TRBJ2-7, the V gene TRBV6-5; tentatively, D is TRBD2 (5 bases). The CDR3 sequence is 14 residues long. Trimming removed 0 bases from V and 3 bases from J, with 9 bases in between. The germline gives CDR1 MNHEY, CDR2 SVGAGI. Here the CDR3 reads CASSYSRAGYEQYF. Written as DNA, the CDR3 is TGTGCCAGCAGTTACTCGAGGGCGGGCTACGAGCAGTACTTC.

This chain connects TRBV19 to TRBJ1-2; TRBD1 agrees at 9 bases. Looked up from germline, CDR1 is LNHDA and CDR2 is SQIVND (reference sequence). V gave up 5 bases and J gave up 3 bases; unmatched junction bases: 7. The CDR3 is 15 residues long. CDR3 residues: CASSSPRDRDYGYTF. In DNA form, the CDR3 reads TGTGCCAGTAGTTCTCCCCGGGACAGGGACTATGGCTACACCTTC.

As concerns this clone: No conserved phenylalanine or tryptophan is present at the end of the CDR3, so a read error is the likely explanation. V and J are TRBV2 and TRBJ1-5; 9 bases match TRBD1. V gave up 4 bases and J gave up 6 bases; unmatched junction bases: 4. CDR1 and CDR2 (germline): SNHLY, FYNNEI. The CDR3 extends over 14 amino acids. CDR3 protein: CASSAGQGAQPQHL. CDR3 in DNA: TGTGCCAGCAGTGCGGGACAGGGAGCTCAGCCCCAGCATCTT.

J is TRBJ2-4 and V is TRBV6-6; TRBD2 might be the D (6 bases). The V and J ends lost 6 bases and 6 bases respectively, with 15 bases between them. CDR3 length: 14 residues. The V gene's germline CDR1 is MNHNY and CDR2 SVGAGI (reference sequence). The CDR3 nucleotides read TGTGCCAGCAGCCAACCCGGGACTCGAAACATTCAGTACTTC. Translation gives CASSQPGTRNIQYF.

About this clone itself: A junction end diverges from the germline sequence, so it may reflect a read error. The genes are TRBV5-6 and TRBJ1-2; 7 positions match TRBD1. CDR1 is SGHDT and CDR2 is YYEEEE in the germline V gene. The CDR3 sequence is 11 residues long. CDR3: CASSQTGKASF. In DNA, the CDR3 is TGTGCCAGCAGCCAGACAGGGAAGGCATCCTTC.

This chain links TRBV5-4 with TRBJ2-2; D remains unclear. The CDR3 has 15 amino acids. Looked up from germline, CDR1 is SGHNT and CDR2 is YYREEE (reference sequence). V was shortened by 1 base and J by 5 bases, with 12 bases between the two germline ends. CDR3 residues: CASSLLGRETGELFF. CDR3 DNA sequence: TGTGCCAGCAGCTTGTTGGGCAGAGAGACCGGGGAGCTGTTTTTT.

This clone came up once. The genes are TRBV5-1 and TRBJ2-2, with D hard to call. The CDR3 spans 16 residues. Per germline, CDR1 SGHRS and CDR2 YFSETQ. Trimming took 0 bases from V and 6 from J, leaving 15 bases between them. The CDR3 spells CASSLGLSADAGELFF. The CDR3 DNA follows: TGCGCCAGCAGCTTGGGACTGAGCGCTGATGCCGGGGAGCTGTTTTTT.

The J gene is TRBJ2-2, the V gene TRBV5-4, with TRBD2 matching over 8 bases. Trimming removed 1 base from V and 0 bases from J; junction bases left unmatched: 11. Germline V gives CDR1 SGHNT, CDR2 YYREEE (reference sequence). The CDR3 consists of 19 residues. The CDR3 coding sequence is TGTGCCAGCAGCTTGTTCGACGGCGGGGGGCCTCCGAACACCGGGGAGCTGTTTTTT. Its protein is CASSLFDGGGPPNTGELFF. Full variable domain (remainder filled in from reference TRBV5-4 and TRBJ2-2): ETGVTQSPTHLIKTRGQQVTLRCSSQSGHNTVSWYQQALGQGPQFIFQYYREEENGRGNFPPRFSGLQFPNYSSELNVNALELDDSALYLCASSLFDGGGPPNTGELFFGEGSRLTVL.

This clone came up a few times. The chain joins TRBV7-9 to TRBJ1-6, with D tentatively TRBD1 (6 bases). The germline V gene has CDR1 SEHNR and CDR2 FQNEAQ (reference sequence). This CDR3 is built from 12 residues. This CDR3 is CSGGGWDSPLHF. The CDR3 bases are TGTTCCGGCGGGGGCTGGGATTCACCCCTCCACTTT.

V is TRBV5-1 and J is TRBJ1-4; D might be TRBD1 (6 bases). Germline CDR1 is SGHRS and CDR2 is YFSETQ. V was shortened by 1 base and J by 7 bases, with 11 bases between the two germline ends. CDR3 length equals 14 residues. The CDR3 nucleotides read TGCGCCAGCAGCTTGTCAGGGGAGCGTGAAAAACTGTTTTTT. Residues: CASSLSGEREKLFF.

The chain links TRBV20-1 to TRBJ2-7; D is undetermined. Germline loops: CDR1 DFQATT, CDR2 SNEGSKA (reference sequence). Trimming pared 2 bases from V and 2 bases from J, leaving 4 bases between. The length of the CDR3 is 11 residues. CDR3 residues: CSARHTYEQYF. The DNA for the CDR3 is TGCAGTGCTAGACACACCTACGAGCAGTACTTC.

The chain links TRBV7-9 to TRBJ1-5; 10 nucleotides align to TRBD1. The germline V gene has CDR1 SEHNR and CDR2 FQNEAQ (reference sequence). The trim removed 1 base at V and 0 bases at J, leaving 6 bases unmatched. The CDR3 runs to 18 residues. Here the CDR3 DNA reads TGTGCCAGCAGCTTAGGGACAGGGGGAGGTTCTAGCAATCAGCCCCAGCATTTT. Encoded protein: CASSLGTGGGSSNQPQHF.

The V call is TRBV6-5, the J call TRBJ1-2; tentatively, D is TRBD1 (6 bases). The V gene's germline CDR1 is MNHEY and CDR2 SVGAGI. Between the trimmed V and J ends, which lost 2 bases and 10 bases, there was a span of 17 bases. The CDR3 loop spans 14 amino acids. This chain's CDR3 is CASSYGRGQNVYTF. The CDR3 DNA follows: TGTGCCAGCAGTTACGGCAGGGGACAAAATGTCTACACCTTC.